This T cell receptor beta chain was sequenced during a study of long-term antiretroviral therapy in people with HIV. A note on this clone: Its antigen is unidentified.

Per individual, the PBMC samples numbered at least one pre-ART and at least two post-ART. Study conclusions and caveats: When set beside controls, HIV repertoires had CDR3 length ranges that were narrower. Transplant-donor-level diversity was not reached after ART, though diversity increased. Clones that expanded before ART (that is, prior to treatment) dominated the repertoire at all time points.

Survey level was the resolution at which the v3.0 immunoSEQ assay ran. Clones were sequenced by immunoSEQ multiplex PCR, and TCRdb holds only the in-frame ones, with some missing. Of tens of thousands of clones in the sample, less than 85% were seen once. The TCR was taken from a man in his forties with HIV. Sequencing used unsorted PBMCs, obtained 2.3 years after starting antiretroviral therapy.

CDR3 protein: CASRMGNGELFF. The CDR3 DNA reads TGTGCCAGCAGAATGGGGAACGGGGAGCTGTTTTTT. The chain uses TRBV7-7 and TRBJ2-2; D remains unclear. The V gene lost 6 bases and the J gene lost 7 bases, with 9 bases spanning the gap. Germline lookup yields CDR1 SSHAT and CDR2 FNYEAQ (reference sequence). The length of the CDR3 is 12 residues.